Below, 16 T cell receptor beta chains from the same sample are listed, as sequenced in a study of blood T cells in healthy people across ages (dated by TCRdb to the mid-2010s). The library was prepared using 5' RACE. The sequencer was an Illumina HiSeq 2500. A second roughly 6 to 12 cycle PCR used a sample-barcoded 5' primer and a J-beta primer mix. The public reads were quality trimmed at Q25 with fastp and then assembled into clones with MiXCR by TCRdb, keeping productive beta chains. Under each unique CDR3 protein, matching rows form one entry showing the most common genes and DNA. In this sample the table shows 700,000 to 900,000 distinct CDR3 sequences, approximately 53% of which occur a single time. The ten largest clones take up approximately 40% of the sample. Sample: blood. Source of these receptors: a man older than 75 in good health.

This clonotype was counted between two and nine times. The chain employs TRBV29-1 and TRBJ2-7, with a possible D match to TRBD1 (6 bases). The V and J ends lost 8 bases and 0 bases respectively, with 14 bases between them. Germline loops: CDR1 SQVTM, CDR2 ANQGSEA. This CDR3 is built from 13 residues. The CDR3 here is CSTDGTSSYEQYF. The DNA for the CDR3 is TGCAGCACCGACGGGACATCCTCCTACGAGCAGTACTTC.

The rearrangement uses TRBV29-1 and TRBJ2-1; the match to TRBD2 covers 9 bases. J lost 6 bases, V lost 4 bases, and 7 bases had no gene match. CDR1 and CDR2 from the germline V gene are SQVTM and ANQGSEA. This CDR3 contains 14 residues. The CDR3 loop reads CSVVAGVRPNEQFF. The CDR3, as DNA: TGCAGCGTTGTAGCGGGAGTACGTCCCAATGAGCAGTTCTTC.

The table lists this clonotype with a few counts. The CDR3 bases are TGTGCCAGCAGCTTAGAGGGACAGAAGACCTATAATTCACCCCTCCACTTT. The encoded protein is CASSLEGQKTYNSPLHF. The V and J genes are TRBV7-2 and TRBJ1-6; TRBD1 matches at 7 bases. The CDR3 has 17 amino acids. CDR1 and CDR2 (germline): SGHTA, FQGNSA. Trimming removed 1 base from V and 2 bases from J; junction bases left unmatched: 5.

The CDR3 sequence is CASTKMGRRGGNEQFF. The CDR3 bases are TGTGCCAGCACCAAAATGGGGCGCAGGGGGGGCAATGAGCAGTTCTTC. The chain is built from TRBV7-2 and TRBJ2-1; D possibly uses TRBD1 or TRBD2 (7 bases each). This CDR3 has 16 residues. The V end lost 7 bases, the J end lost 6 bases, and 22 bases lay between the germline ends. From germline, CDR1 is SGHTA and CDR2 FQGNSA.

The V gene is TRBV10-3, the J gene TRBJ2-2, with TRBD1 matching over 8 bases. Germline loops: CDR1 ENHRY, CDR2 SYGVKD. The CDR3 loop spans 14 amino acids. With 6 bases clipped from V and 3 bases from J, the junction kept 3 bases outside the gene matches. CDR3 sequence reads: CAIRATGDTGELFF. The CDR3 bases are TGTGCCATCAGGGCGACAGGGGACACCGGGGAGCTGTTTTTT.

This chain joins TRBV9 and TRBJ1-1; 10 bases line up with TRBD1. The junction had 5 bases not matched to a gene; V was cut back by 4 bases and J by 2 bases. Germline V gene data show CDR1 as SGDLS and CDR2 as YYNGEE. CDR3 length: 15 amino acids. DNA of the CDR3: TGTGCCAGCAGCTTACGGACAGGGGGTAACACTGAAGCTTTCTTT. Protein sequence: CASSLRTGGNTEAFF.

This chain connects TRBV2 to TRBJ2-7; TRBD2 is a possible D gene (6 bases). The CDR3 runs to 14 residues. Deletions cut 7 bases from V and 3 bases from J, with 16 bases between. Looked up from germline, CDR1 is SNHLY and CDR2 is FYNNEI. The CDR3 spells CASMNRDFGYEQYF. CDR3 nucleotide sequence: TGTGCCAGCATGAACCGGGACTTCGGCTACGAGCAGTACTTC.

In its sample, this clonotype was seen a few times. V is TRBV29-1 and J is TRBJ1-4; TRBD1 matches 8 bases. Per the germline V gene, CDR1 is SQVTM and CDR2 is ANQGSEA. The CDR3 extends over 13 amino acids. After removal of 7 bases from V and 5 bases from J, the junction contained 6 bases not matched to a gene. In DNA form, the CDR3 reads TGCAGCGCGGGACAGGCGAGCAATGAAAAACTGTTTTTT. Amino acids: CSAGQASNEKLFF. Full variable domain (missing parts from reference TRBV29-1 and TRBJ1-4): SAVISQKPSRDICQRGTSLTIQCQVDSQVTMMFWYRQQPGQSLTLIATANQGSEATYESGFVIDKFPISRPNLTFSTLTVSNMSPEDSSIYLCSAGQASNEKLFFGSGTQLSVL.

This clonotype was recorded at least ten times. This chain links TRBV7-6 with TRBJ1-5; D not resolved. V lost 1 base to trimming and J lost 4 bases, with 5 bases between them. The CDR3 totals 13 residues. The germline CDR1 and CDR2 sequences are SGHVS and FNYEAQ. The CDR3 reads CASSLGRNQPQHF. The CDR3 nucleotides read TGTGCCAGCAGCTTAGGGAGGAATCAGCCCCAGCATTTT. The variable domain in full, completed from reference TRBV7-6 and TRBJ1-5, reads GAGVSQSPRYKVTKRGQDVALRCDPISGHVSLYWYRQALGQGPEFLTYFNYEAQQDKSGLPNDRFSAERPEGSISTLTIQRTEQRDSAMYRCASSLGRNQPQHFGDGTRLSIL.

The genes are TRBV10-3 and TRBJ2-1; 9 nucleotides match TRBD2. CDR1 and CDR2 (germline): ENHRY, SYGVKD. V shed 2 bases, J shed 4 bases, and the junction held 9 bases outside the gene matches. The CDR3 runs 17 residues. The CDR3: CAISESGLARTYNEQFF. In DNA, the CDR3 is TGTGCCATCAGTGAGAGTGGACTAGCGAGAACTTACAATGAGCAGTTCTTC.

The gene calls are TRBV6-2 or TRBV6-3 and TRBJ2-5, with TRBD2 matching 7 bases. V lost 6 bases to trimming and J lost 13 bases; unmatched junction nucleotides: 11. The CDR3 is made up of 12 amino acids. The germline V gene has CDR1 MNHEY and CDR2 SVGEGT. The CDR3 spells CASRAGTKERYF. CDR3 nucleotide sequence: TGTGCCAGCAGGGCCGGGACTAAGGAGAGGTACTTC.

The V call is TRBV21-1, the J call TRBJ1-2; TRBD1, the table's D call, lacks a check against the DNA. TRBV21-1 is marked as a pseudogene. This CDR3 contains 12 residues. DNA for the CDR3: TGTGCCAGCAGCATTGGGGGGGCTGGCTACACCTTC. Residues: CASSIGGAGYTF.

This clonotype was seen only a few times. The chain is built from TRBV28 and TRBJ2-4, with D unclear. Germline CDR1 reads MDHEN; CDR2 reads SYDVKM. V lost 6 bases and J lost 3, with 9 bases in between. The CDR3 sequence is 13 residues long. The CDR3 DNA reads TGTGCCAGCAGCTCTCCGGGCAAAAACATTCAGTACTTC. Translating gives CASSSPGKNIQYF.

The rearrangement links TRBV5-1 to TRBJ2-1; tentatively, D is TRBD1 or TRBD2 (6 bases each). The J call may not be correct, given that the DNA end is closer to TRBJ2-7. The length of the CDR3 is 14 residues. Germline V lookup: CDR1 SGHRS, CDR2 YFSETQ. The CDR3 coding sequence is TGCGCCAGCACCGGGGGCGCGCCAAACAATGAGCAGTACTTC. This sequence encodes CASTGGAPNNEQYF.

The rearrangement links TRBV12-3 or TRBV12-4 to TRBJ2-3; 10 bases are shared with TRBD2. The CDR3 runs 17 residues. The trim removed 5 bases at V and 14 bases at J, leaving 22 bases unmatched. This CDR3 reads CASSPAPWTSGHRYAYF. The CDR3 DNA reads TGTGCCAGCAGTCCTGCACCTTGGACTAGCGGACACAGATACGCGTATTTT.

The chain is built from TRBV3-1 and TRBJ2-1; no clear D gene. The V gene's germline CDR1 is LGHDT and CDR2 YNNKEL (reference sequence). V shed 0 bases and J shed 6 bases, with 3 bases lying between them. The CDR3 has 12 amino acids. CDR3 region: CASSQESNEQFF. The DNA of the CDR3 is TGTGCCAGCAGCCAAGAATCCAATGAGCAGTTCTTC.